The next 32 T cell receptor beta chains were all read from a single sample in a study of T cell responses to AZD1222 COVID-19 vaccine. TCRdb's copy holds only in-frame clones and misses some; the assay was immunoSEQ multiplex PCR. The sample has some 120,000 clones, 80% to 90% seen once. The specimen comprised peripheral blood, sampled on day 0 of MenACWY control vaccination. The origin of the receptors is an adult in good health.

The chain is built from TRBV6-1 and TRBJ2-1; D is undetermined. Germline V gives CDR1 MNHNS, CDR2 SASEGT. Between the trimmed V and J ends, which lost 3 bases and 7 bases, there was a span of 10 bases. CDR3 length: 13 amino acids. CDR3 protein: CASSDTLGNEQFF. CDR3 DNA sequence: TGTGCCAGCAGTGATACTTTGGGGAATGAGCAGTTCTTC.

This clone is a singleton in its sample. The rearrangement joins TRBV18 to TRBJ2-3; 8 nucleotides match TRBD2. Germline values: CDR1 KGHSH, CDR2 LQKENI. The CDR3 totals 17 residues. With 1 base clipped from V and 4 bases from J, the junction kept 10 bases outside the gene matches. CDR3 amino acids: CASSPQLTFGRADTQYF. The CDR3 nucleotides read TGTGCCAGCTCACCACAATTGACCTTCGGGAGGGCAGATACGCAGTATTTT.

The chain combines TRBV5-1 with TRBJ2-7, with a possible D match to TRBD2 (5 bases). Looked up from germline, CDR1 is SGHRS and CDR2 is YFSETQ. The CDR3 spans 13 residues. The V end was cut by 5 bases, the J end by 6 bases, with 15 bases between. CDR3 nucleotides: TGCGCCAGCAGAGAGAGGGTGAATTCCGAGCAGTACTTC. Protein sequence: CASRERVNSEQYF.

The V call is TRBV28, the J call TRBJ2-2, with 7 bases lining up with TRBD2. Trimming at V came to 4 bases and at J to 1 base, leaving 6 bases not matched to a gene. The CDR3 consists of 16 residues. The germline CDR1 and CDR2 sequences are MDHEN and SYDVKM. Here the CDR3 reads CASSSLGGGNTGELFF. CDR3 nucleotides: TGTGCCAGCAGTTCTTTGGGCGGGGGGAACACCGGGGAGCTGTTTTTT.

V is TRBV5-1 and J is TRBJ2-3; 7 nucleotides agree with TRBD2. CDR3 length: 16 residues. Germline CDR1 is SGHRS and CDR2 is YFSETQ. Trimming removed 4 bases from V and 3 bases from J; junction bases left unmatched: 11. This CDR3 is CASSKDQRGFTDTQYF. The CDR3 nucleotides are TGCGCCAGCAGCAAGGACCAGCGGGGATTTACAGATACGCAGTATTTT.

The V call is TRBV28, the J call TRBJ1-2; D is perhaps TRBD1 (5 bases). The V and J ends lost 7 bases and 2 bases respectively, with 14 bases between them. The CDR3 contains 14 residues. Germline V gene sequence: CDR1 MDHEN, CDR2 SYDVKM. CDR3 in amino acids: CASTRRRGNYGYTF. The CDR3 region has the DNA TGTGCCAGCACCCGACGTCGGGGCAACTATGGCTACACCTTC.

The chain employs TRBV7-2 and TRBJ1-2, with 7 bases aligning to TRBD1. J gave up 8 bases and V 4 bases, and 7 bases lay outside the gene matches. Germline V gene sequence: CDR1 SGHTA, CDR2 FQGNSA. The CDR3 runs to 13 residues. This CDR3 reads CASSSKQGRGYTF. The CDR3 region has the DNA TGTGCCAGCAGCTCAAAACAGGGGAGGGGCTACACCTTC.

The V gene is TRBV6-2 or TRBV6-3, the J gene TRBJ1-6; maybe TRBD1 (5 bases). With 5 bases removed from V and 7 bases from J, the gap between germline ends came to 15 bases. Looked up from germline, CDR1 is MNHEY and CDR2 is SVGEGT. The CDR3 consists of 15 residues. For the CDR3, the DNA is TGTGCCAGCAGTGGTCGGGACTTCGAGAATTCACCCCTCCACTTT. Translating gives CASSGRDFENSPLHF.

The chain recombines TRBV6-1 with TRBJ2-7, with D perhaps matching TRBD1 (5 bases). This CDR3 has 14 residues. Germline V lookup: CDR1 MNHNS, CDR2 SASEGT. V was shortened by 2 bases and J by 2 bases, with 10 bases between the two germline ends. CDR3 bases: TGTGCCAGCAGTGAACAAGGGGCGGCCTACGAGCAGTACTTC. Amino acids: CASSEQGAAYEQYF.

This clone was detected once. The chain has TRBV25-1 and TRBJ2-2; a possible D gene is TRBD1 (5 bases). V was shortened by 7 bases and J by 0 bases, with 9 bases between the two germline ends. CDR1 is MGHDK, CDR2 SYGVNS, per germline. The CDR3 spans 14 residues. Here the CDR3 DNA reads TGTGCCAGCACCAGGGCATCGAACACCGGGGAGCTGTTTTTT. Translating it yields CASTRASNTGELFF.

This clone occurred once. This chain uses TRBV27 with TRBJ2-7; D is tentatively TRBD1 or TRBD2 (5 bases each). The CDR3 length is 13 residues. V was trimmed by 3 bases and J by 3 bases, leaving 9 bases between them. Looked up from germline, CDR1 is MNHEY and CDR2 is SMNVEV (reference sequence). For the CDR3, the DNA is TGTGCCAGCAGTTTTGGGACGGACTACGAGCAGTACTTC. As protein: CASSFGTDYEQYF.

In its sample, this clone was seen a few times. The CDR3 DNA sequence: TGTGCCACCAGCAGCGACAGGGTTGGTCAGCCCCAGCATTTT. Translating it yields CATSSDRVGQPQHF. This rearrangement joins TRBV15 to TRBJ1-5, with TRBD1 identical over 7 bases. This CDR3 spans 14 amino acids. CDR1 and CDR2 from the germline V gene are LNHNV and YYDKDF (reference sequence). V trimming: 3 bases; J trimming: 6 bases; junction bases outside the gene matches: 5.

The J gene is TRBJ1-4, the V gene TRBV6-2 or TRBV6-3, with 9 bases aligning to TRBD1. The CDR3 contains 15 residues. Germline loops: CDR1 MNHEY, CDR2 SVGEGT. J lost 8 bases, V lost 4 bases, and 8 bases had no gene match. The CDR3 is CASSFTGTGREKLFF. CDR3 nucleotides: TGTGCCAGCAGTTTCACCGGGACAGGGAGAGAAAAACTGTTTTTT.

The rearrangement joins TRBV4-2 to TRBJ2-7, with 9 bases aligning to TRBD2. The CDR3 is made up of 18 amino acids. CDR1 is LGHNA, CDR2 YNFKEQ, per germline. V dropped 1 base and J dropped 5; count of bases not matched to a gene: 15. The CDR3 DNA reads as TGTGCCAGCAGCCAAGGTCCTATTAATAGCGGGGGATCCCACGAGCAGTACTTC. Translation gives CASSQGPINSGGSHEQYF.

This clone was found a few times. This chain joins TRBV14 and TRBJ2-5; TRBD2 aligns across 7 bases. Per the germline V gene, CDR1 is SGHDN and CDR2 is FVKESK. V gave up 2 bases and J gave up 1 base; unmatched junction bases: 10. The CDR3 sequence is 17 residues long. CDR3 coding DNA: TGTGCCAGCAGCCAAATATTCGCAGCGGGGTTCCAAGAGACCCAGTACTTC. This encodes CASSQIFAAGFQETQYF.

This clone came up once. The rearrangement uses TRBV19 and TRBJ1-6; D is unresolved. V was shortened by 4 bases and J by 7 bases, with 2 bases between the two germline ends. Per the germline V gene, CDR1 is LNHDA and CDR2 is SQIVND (reference sequence). CDR3 length: 11 amino acids. The CDR3 DNA reads as TGTGCCAGTAGTAACAATTCACCCCTCCACTTT. Amino acid sequence: CASSNNSPLHF. Based on the CDR3 plus reference TRBV19 and TRBJ1-6, the full variable domain is DGGITQSPKYLFRKEGQNVTLSCEQNLNHDAMYWYRQDPGQGLRLIYYSQIVNDFQKGDIAEGYSVSREKKESFPLTVTSAQKNPTAFYLCASSNNSPLHFGNGTRLTVT.

CDR3 nucleotide sequence: TGTGCCAGCAGAATAGCGGGGGGGCTCAATGAGCAGTTCTTC. Translation gives CASRIAGGLNEQFF. The genes are TRBV13 and TRBJ2-1; 11 bases are shared with TRBD2. Germline lookup yields CDR1 PRHDT and CDR2 FYEKMQ (reference sequence). CDR3 length: 14 residues. V shed 6 bases, J shed 6 bases, and the junction held 4 bases outside the gene matches. Looking up the rest from reference TRBV13 and TRBJ2-1 gives the full variable domain: AAGVIQSPRHLIKEKRETATLKCYPIPRHDTVYWYQQGPGQDPQFLISFYEKMQSDKGSIPDRFSAQQFSDYHSELNMSSLELGDSALYFCASRIAGGLNEQFFGPGTRLTVL.

This clone was detected a few times. V usage is TRBV5-4 and J usage is TRBJ1-6, with a possible D match to TRBD1 (5 bases). The CDR3 runs to 16 residues. The V gene's germline CDR1 is SGHNT and CDR2 YYREEE (reference sequence). Trimming took off 0 bases at V and 7 bases at J, with 14 bases between the two ends. The CDR3 region has the DNA TGTGCCAGCAGCTTGGATCGGGGACCCTCGAATTCACCCCTCCACTTT. It codes for CASSLDRGPSNSPLHF.

The rearrangement joins TRBV30 to TRBJ1-5; D might be TRBD1 (6 bases). The CDR3 sequence is 13 residues long. V was cut by 2 bases and J by 4 bases, with 9 bases left in between. Germline assignment: CDR1 GTSNPN and CDR2 SVGIG (reference sequence). The chain's CDR3 is CAWSRGKNQPQHF. The DNA for the CDR3 is TGTGCCTGGAGTAGGGGGAAGAATCAGCCCCAGCATTTT. Supplemented by reference TRBV30 and TRBJ1-5, the full variable domain reads SQTIHQWPATLVQPVGSPLSLECTVEGTSNPNLYWYRQAAGRGLQLLFYSVGIGQISSEVPQNLSASRPQDRQFILSSKKLLLSDSGFYLCAWSRGKNQPQHFGDGTRLSIL.

CDR3 loop: CASRSGRQLEAFF. The CDR3 DNA sequence: TGTGCCAGCAGATCGGGGAGACAGCTTGAAGCTTTCTTT. This chain links TRBV6-5 with TRBJ1-1; perhaps TRBD1 as D (5 bases). The CDR3 is 13 residues long. Trimming removed 6 bases at V and 7 bases at J, with 15 bases between. Germline loops: CDR1 MNHEY, CDR2 SVGAGI.

The CDR3 region is CASSTRTGLGGYTF. CDR3 sequence (DNA): TGCGCCAGCAGCACCCGGACAGGGTTGGGGGGCTACACCTTC. This rearrangement joins TRBV5-1 to TRBJ1-2; 8 bases align to TRBD1. CDR1 is SGHRS and CDR2 is YFSETQ in the germline V gene. CDR3 length equals 14 residues. The ends lost 4 bases at V and 8 bases at J; junction bases unmatched: 10.

The chain recombines TRBV6-5 with TRBJ2-3; maybe TRBD2 (6 bases). CDR3 size: 15 residues. Germline V CDR1 and CDR2: MNHEY, SVGAGI. The germline V and J ends were trimmed by 7 bases and 5 bases, with 19 bases remaining between them. The CDR3: CASTLRRGVGDTQYF. The CDR3 nucleotides read TGTGCCAGCACCCTGAGGCGCGGGGTGGGAGATACGCAGTATTTT.

The CDR3 protein is CASSPRGGTNYGYTF. The CDR3 region has the DNA TGTGCCAGCAGCCCTAGAGGAGGGACTAACTATGGCTACACCTTC. The chain employs TRBV9 and TRBJ1-2; no clear D. Trimming stripped 4 bases from V and 0 bases from J, with 13 bases between. The CDR3 sequence is 15 residues long. Germline CDR1 reads SGDLS; CDR2 reads YYNGEE.

This rearrangement joins TRBV5-1 to TRBJ1-2, with unresolved D. The CDR3 is 14 residues long. The germline CDR1 and CDR2 sequences are SGHRS and YFSETQ. V lost 4 bases, J lost 4 bases, and 14 bases lay in between. The CDR3 sequence is CASSPLTERYGYTF. The CDR3 DNA sequence: TGCGCCAGCAGCCCTTTGACTGAACGCTATGGCTACACCTTC. Full variable domain (outside the CDR3, taken from reference TRBV5-1 and TRBJ1-2): KAGVTQTPRYLIKTRGQQVTLSCSPISGHRSVSWYQQTPGQGLQFLFEYFSETQRNKGNFPGRFSGRQFSNSRSEMNVSTLELGDSALYLCASSPLTERYGYTFGSGTRLTVV.

The rearrangement joins TRBV28 to TRBJ2-3, with a weak D call TRBD1 (6 bases). The CDR3 consists of 16 residues. Trimming left V 5 bases short and J 1 base short, with 16 bases between. Germline CDR1 is MDHEN and CDR2 is SYDVKM. The CDR3 loop reads CASSQRDIYGTDTQYF. Here the CDR3 DNA reads TGTGCCAGCAGTCAGAGGGACATTTACGGCACAGATACGCAGTATTTT.

CDR3 DNA sequence: TGTGCCAGCAGCTTATCGGGGGGTGTCACCGGGGAGCTGTTTTTT. Encoded protein: CASSLSGGVTGELFF. The V gene is TRBV7-2, the J gene TRBJ2-2; 7 positions agree with TRBD2. This CDR3 region has 15 residues. Trimming removed 2 bases from V and 4 bases from J; junction bases left unmatched: 4. The germline CDR1 and CDR2 sequences are SGHTA and FQGNSA. Full variable domain (remainder filled in from reference TRBV7-2 and TRBJ2-2): GAGVSQSPSNKVTEKGKDVELRCDPISGHTALYWYRQSLGQGLEFLIYFQGNSAPDKSGLPSDRFSAERTGGSVSTLTIQRTQQEDSAVYLCASSLSGGVTGELFFGEGSRLTVL.

V usage is TRBV7-6 and J usage is TRBJ2-5; D tentatively fits TRBD1 or TRBD2 (5 bases each). CDR1 is SGHVS and CDR2 is FNYEAQ in the germline V gene. The germline V and J ends were trimmed by 1 base and 5 bases, with 11 bases remaining between them. This CDR3 region has 14 residues. The CDR3: CASSLERGWETQYF. In DNA, the CDR3 is TGTGCCAGCAGCTTAGAGAGGGGTTGGGAGACCCAGTACTTC.

V usage is TRBV28 and J usage is TRBJ2-7; the match to TRBD1 covers 7 bases. V lost 8 bases, J lost 2 bases, and 9 bases stayed unmatched. The CDR3 loop spans 14 amino acids. Germline lookup yields CDR1 MDHEN and CDR2 SYDVKM. The CDR3 protein is CASAPPDRTYEQYF. CDR3 bases: TGTGCCAGCGCCCCCCCGGACAGGACCTACGAGCAGTACTTC.

Only a few counts were recorded for this clone. This chain uses TRBV10-3 with TRBJ2-5; D may be TRBD1 (5 bases). The CDR3 runs to 14 residues. The germline CDR1 and CDR2 sequences are ENHRY and SYGVKD. V was clipped by 3 bases and J by 5 bases, with 13 bases between them. The CDR3, as DNA: TGTGCCATCAGTGATTTGGGGCAATTGGAGACCCAGTACTTC. Amino acids: CAISDLGQLETQYF.

This chain uses TRBV6-2 or TRBV6-3 with TRBJ1-1; unclear D gene. This CDR3 is built from 13 residues. CDR1 and CDR2 (germline): MNHEY, SVGEGT. The ends were cut back, 2 bases at V and 4 bases at J, with 8 bases in the middle. CDR3 in DNA: TGTGCCAGCAGTTACCGGCAGAGCACTGAAGCTTTCTTT. Protein product: CASSYRQSTEAFF.

The genes are TRBV5-1 and TRBJ2-5; TRBD1 matches 8 bases. V gave up 0 bases and J gave up 5 bases; unmatched junction bases: 6. Germline V gene sequence: CDR1 SGHRS, CDR2 YFSETQ. CDR3 size: 15 residues. The CDR3 DNA reads TGCGCCAGCAGCTTGGGGACAGGGAGGTCGGAGACCCAGTACTTC. It translates to CASSLGTGRSETQYF.

The chain links TRBV28 to TRBJ2-2; 7 bases are shared with TRBD1. Losses at the gene ends were 6 bases for V and 4 bases for J; bases not matched to a gene: 5. Germline assignment: CDR1 MDHEN and CDR2 SYDVKM. The CDR3 spans 14 residues. DNA of the CDR3: TGTGCCAGCAGGACAGGGTCGGGCACCGGGGAGCTGTTTTTT. Its protein product is CASRTGSGTGELFF.